A selection of T cell receptor beta chains follows, all from one sample in a study of T cell responses to AZD1222 COVID-19 vaccine. Clones were sequenced by immunoSEQ multiplex PCR, and TCRdb holds only the in-frame ones, with some missing. The table shows fewer than 110,000 clones, with 90% occurring only once. Material: peripheral blood, obtained on day 0 of AZD1222 vaccination. Receptors were obtained from an adult in good health. The CDR3 runs from the conserved cysteine through the conserved F or W. D genes are given only for firm matches. Expanded clones get a size class; other rows say once, few or many, or leave the size out.

TRBJ2-3 | . | . | TRBV11-1 | TGTGCCAGCAGCCCCCGAAGGACAGATACGCAGTATTTT | CASSPRRTDTQYF
TRBJ1-2 | . | . | TRBV9 | TGTGCCAGCAGCGCCTCCTCAGGGGATAACTATGGCTACACCTTC | CASSASSGDNYGYTF
TRBJ1-1 | TRBD1 | . | TRBV28 | TGTGCCAGCAGTCCGCGGGACAGGAGGGGAGCTTTCTTT | CASSPRDRRGAFF
TRBJ1-4 | . | . | TRBV5-4 | TGTGCCAGCAGCTTGTCAGGGATGGTAGATGAAAAACTGTTTTTT | CASSLSGMVDEKLFF
TRBJ2-5 | . | few | TRBV10-3 | TGTGCCACCAGGCTTCCGGGGGAGACCCAGTACTTC | CATRLPGETQYF
TRBJ2-1 | . | . | TRBV7-8 | TGTGCCAGTCAACATCAGACCGGGACAACCTACAATGAGCAGTTCTTC | CASQHQTGTTYNEQFF
TRBJ1-1 | . | once | TRBV19 | TGTGCCAGTACCCGGGGGGGAGGGAGCGCTGAAGCTTTCTTT | CASTRGGGSAEAFF
TRBJ2-3 | TRBD1 | . | TRBV6-5 | TGTGCCAGCAGTTATAGGGACAGGGTTGGAACGCAGTATTTT | CASSYRDRVGTQYF
TRBJ1-6 | TRBD1 | few | TRBV28 | TGTGCCAGCAGCATACAGGGGACGAATTCACCCCTCCACTTT | CASSIQGTNSPLHF
TRBJ1-6 | TRBD1 | . | TRBV7-9 | TGTGCCAGCAGCCCCTGGACAGGGAATTCACCCCTCCACTTT | CASSPWTGNSPLHF
TRBJ1-1 | . | . | TRBV6-5 | TGTGCCAGCAGTTACAGGGGTTCGGGCACTGAAGCTTTCTTT | CASSYRGSGTEAFF
TRBJ2-7 | . | . | TRBV4-3 | TGCGCCAGCAGCCAAGAGGCTGGCTACGAGCAGTACTTC | CASSQEAGYEQYF
TRBJ1-5 | . | . | TRBV7-2 | TGTGCCAGCAGCTTATACACTCCCAATCAGCCCCAGCATTTT | CASSLYTPNQPQHF
TRBJ2-5 | TRBD1 | once | TRBV25-1 | TGTGCCAGCAGTGATCAACCTGGGACAGGGAGAGAGACCCAGTACTTC | CASSDQPGTGRETQYF
TRBJ2-5 | TRBD2 | . | TRBV20-1 | TGCAGTGCTAGTATTGCGGGGGGGCGTGAGACCCAGTACTTC | CSASIAGGRETQYF
TRBJ2-7 | . | . | TRBV5-6 | TGTGCCAGCAGCAGCTGGGGCTGGGGGCAGTACTTC | CASSSWGWGQYF
TRBJ1-3 | . | . | TRBV30 | TGTGCCTGGGGGGGTCTTCTAGGTAACACCATATATTTT | CAWGGLLGNTIYF
TRBJ2-7 | TRBD1 | . | TRBV10-3 | TGTGCCATCGGGGACAGGGCATCCTACGAGCAGTACTTC | CAIGDRASYEQYF
TRBJ2-7 | TRBD2 | . | TRBV4-3 | TGCGCCAGCAGCCAACAACTAGCGGGGGGGCCACTCGTCGAGCAGTACTTC | CASSQQLAGGPLVEQYF
TRBJ1-1 | . | few | TRBV5-1 | TGCGCCAGCAGCCTTCACCCGGACATACCGAACACTGAAGCTTTCTTT | CASSLHPDIPNTEAFF
TRBJ2-2 | TRBD2 | . | TRBV5-1 | TGCGCCAGCAGCTTGGCCGGGGGGGCCAACACCGGGGAGCTGTTTTTT | CASSLAGGANTGELFF
TRBJ2-7 | . | once | TRBV15 | TGTGCCACCAGCCCCCAGGCCTCCTACGAGCAGTACTTC | CATSPQASYEQYF
TRBJ1-3 | . | . | TRBV21-1 | TGTGCCAGCAGCCCTTCCACGGGACGATTTGGAAACACCATATATTTT | CASSPSTGRFGNTIYF
TRBJ1-1 | TRBD1 | . | TRBV4-1 | TGCGCCAGCAGCCAAGCCACAGGGGGAAGGGACACTGAAGCTTTCTTT | CASSQATGGRDTEAFF
TRBJ1-1 | . | . | TRBV18 | TGTGCCAGCTCACCGGCAATAAACACTGAAGCTTTCTTT | CASSPAINTEAFF
TRBJ1-2 | . | . | TRBV15 | TGTGCCACCAGCAGACAAGTCCGGATTAACTATGGCTACACCTTC | CATSRQVRINYGYTF
TRBJ1-6 | . | . | TRBV10-3 | TGTGCCATCAGTATCCAGGGAGGGGGTAATAATTCACCCCTCCACTTT | CAISIQGGGNNSPLHF
TRBJ2-1 | TRBD2 | . | TRBV4-2 | TGTGCCAGCAGCCGCGGACTAGCGGGGGGGCCTCGTAGAAATGAGCAGTTCTTC | CASSRGLAGGPRRNEQFF
TRBJ1-1 | . | . | TRBV19 | TGTGCCAGTAGCACAGGACGGTTCAACACTGAAGCTTTCTTT | CASSTGRFNTEAFF
TRBJ2-7 | . | few | TRBV24-1 | TGTGCCACCAGTGATGCCTACGAGCAGTACTTC | CATSDAYEQYF
TRBJ2-2 | . | . | TRBV4-1 | TGCGCCAGCAGCCAGTTCGAGTACACCGGGGAGCTGTTTTTT | CASSQFEYTGELFF
TRBJ1-2 | . | . | TRBV7-6 | TGTGCCAGCAGCGCCCGGGACACCGGAGGCTACACCTTC | CASSARDTGGYTF
TRBJ1-3 | . | once | TRBV5-1 | TGCGCCAGCAGCTTGGATCTGAACACCATATATTTT | CASSLDLNTIYF
TRBJ2-1 | TRBD2 | . | TRBV5-1 | TGCGCCAGCAGCCGCCGGACTAGCGGGGACGCACGACCCTTCTTTGAGCAGTTCTTC | CASSRRTSGDARPFFEQFF
TRBJ2-5 | . | . | TRBV12-3/TRBV12-4 | TGTGCCAGCACCTGGACAGTCCAAGAGACCCAGTACTTC | CASTWTVQETQYF
TRBJ1-2 | . | . | TRBV30 | TGTGCCTGGTCAGGCTCGGGACTTCCCAACTTTAATGGCTACACCTTC | CAWSGSGLPNFNGYTF
TRBJ1-1 | . | . | TRBV6-5 | TGTGCCAGCAGTTACTCTCGGACAGTAGGTGAAGCTTTCTTT | CASSYSRTVGEAFF
TRBJ2-7 | TRBD1 | . | TRBV4-1 | TGCGCCAGCAGCCCGTTGGGGACAGGGGCCTACGAGCAGTACTTC | CASSPLGTGAYEQYF
TRBJ1-2 | . | . | TRBV28 | TGTGCCAGCAGTTTTGAAGGGGGGAGCTATGGCTACACCTTC | CASSFEGGSYGYTF
TRBJ1-1 | . | once | TRBV4-1 | TGCGCCAGCAGCCAAGATCGAACCTTGAACACTGAAGCTTTCTTT | CASSQDRTLNTEAFF
TRBJ1-2 | . | . | TRBV6-5 | TGTGCCAGCAGAACTACAGGGCTCAATGGCTACACCTTC | CASRTTGLNGYTF
TRBJ2-3 | TRBD1 | . | TRBV7-3 | TGTGCCAGCAGCCCATACAGGGGGGATACGCAGTATTTT | CASSPYRGDTQYF
TRBJ2-5 | TRBD2 | . | TRBV6-7 | TGTGCCAGCAGTCAACGCGGCCGGTTTGCCGGGACTAGCGGGGGGCCTCTACCAGAGACCCAGTACTTC | CASSQRGRFAGTSGGPLPETQYF
TRBJ2-7 | TRBD1 | . | TRBV2 | TGTGCCACCACAGGGGAAAATCTGGGCGAGCAGTACTTC | CATTGENLGEQYF
TRBJ1-5 | . | . | TRBV4-1 | TGCGCCAGCAGCCAAGTGGGACGGGAGGAGCAGCCCCAGCATTTT | CASSQVGREEQPQHF
TRBJ2-2 | TRBD1 | . | TRBV3-1/TRBV3-2 | TGTGCCAGCAGCCCCGGGACAGGGGACACCGGGGAGCTGTTTTTT | CASSPGTGDTGELFF
TRBJ1-3 | . | . | TRBV2 | TGTGCCAGCAGTCCGACTAATAATGGAAACACCATATATTTT | CASSPTNNGNTIYF
TRBJ1-5 | . | . | TRBV12-3/TRBV12-4 | TGTGCCAGCAGTTTCGGAGATCAGCCCCAGCATTTT | CASSFGDQPQHF
TRBJ1-6 | TRBD1 | . | TRBV5-6 | TGTGCCAGCAGCTTAGGACAGGGGCTCTCACCCCTCCACTTT | CASSLGQGLSPLHF
TRBJ1-1 | . | . | TRBV6-5 | TGTGCCATCATTCGGAGGGGGGGGACTGAAGCTTTCTTT | CAIIRRGGTEAFF